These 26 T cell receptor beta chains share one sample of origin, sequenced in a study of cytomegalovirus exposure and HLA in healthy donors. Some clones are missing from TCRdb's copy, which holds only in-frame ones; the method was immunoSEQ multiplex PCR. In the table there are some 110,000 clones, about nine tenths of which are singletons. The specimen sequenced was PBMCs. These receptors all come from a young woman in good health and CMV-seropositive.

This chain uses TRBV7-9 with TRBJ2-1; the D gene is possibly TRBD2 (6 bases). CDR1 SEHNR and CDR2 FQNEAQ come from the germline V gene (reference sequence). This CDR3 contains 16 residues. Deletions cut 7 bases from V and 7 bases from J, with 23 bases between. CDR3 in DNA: TGTGCCAGCATCCCAGCTGTGGGGGACTTTTGGAATGAGCAGTTCTTC. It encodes CASIPAVGDFWNEQFF.

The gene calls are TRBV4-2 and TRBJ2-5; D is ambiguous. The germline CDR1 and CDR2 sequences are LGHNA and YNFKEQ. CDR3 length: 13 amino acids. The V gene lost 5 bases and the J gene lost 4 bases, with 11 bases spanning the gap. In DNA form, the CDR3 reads TGTGCCAGCAGCGCCCCTAACGCAGAGACCCAGTACTTC. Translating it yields CASSAPNAETQYF.

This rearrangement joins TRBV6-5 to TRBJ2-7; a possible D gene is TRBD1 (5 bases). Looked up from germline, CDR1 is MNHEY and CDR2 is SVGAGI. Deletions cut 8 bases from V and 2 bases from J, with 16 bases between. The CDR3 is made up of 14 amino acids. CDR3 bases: TGTGCCAGCCGGCTTGAAGGGGAAACCTACGAGCAGTACGTC. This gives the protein CASRLEGETYEQYV.

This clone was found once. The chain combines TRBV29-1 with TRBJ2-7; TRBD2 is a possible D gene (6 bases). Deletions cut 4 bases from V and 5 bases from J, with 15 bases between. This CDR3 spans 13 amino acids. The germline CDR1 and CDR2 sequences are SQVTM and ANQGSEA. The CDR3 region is CSVAGTDYHEQYF. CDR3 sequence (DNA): TGCAGCGTTGCCGGGACGGACTACCACGAGCAGTACTTC.

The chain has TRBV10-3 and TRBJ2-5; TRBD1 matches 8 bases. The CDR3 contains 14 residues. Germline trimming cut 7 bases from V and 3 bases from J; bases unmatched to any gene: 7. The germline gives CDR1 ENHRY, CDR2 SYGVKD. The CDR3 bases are TGTGCCATCAAACCCCAGGGGGCCAAAGAGACCCAGTACTTC. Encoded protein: CAIKPQGAKETQYF.

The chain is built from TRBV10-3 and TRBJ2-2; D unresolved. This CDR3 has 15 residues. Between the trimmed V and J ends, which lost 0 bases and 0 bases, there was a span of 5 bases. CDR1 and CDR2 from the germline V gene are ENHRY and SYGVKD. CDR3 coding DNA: TGTGCCATCAGTGAGTCTGCGTCGAACACCGGGGAGCTGTTTTTT. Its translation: CAISESASNTGELFF.

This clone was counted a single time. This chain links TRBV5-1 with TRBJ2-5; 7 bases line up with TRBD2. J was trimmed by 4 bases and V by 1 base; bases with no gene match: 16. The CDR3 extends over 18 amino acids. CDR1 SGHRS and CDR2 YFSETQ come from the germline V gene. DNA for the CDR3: TGCGCCAGCAGCTTGCAGTTGTTGGGTCTGGGAGGGAGAGAGACCCAGTACTTC. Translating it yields CASSLQLLGLGGRETQYF.

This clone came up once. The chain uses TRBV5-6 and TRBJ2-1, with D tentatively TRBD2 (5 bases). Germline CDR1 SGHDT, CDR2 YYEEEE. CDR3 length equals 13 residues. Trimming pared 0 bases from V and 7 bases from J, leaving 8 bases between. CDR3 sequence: CASSLASGNEQFF. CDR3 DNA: TGTGCCAGCAGCTTGGCCTCGGGGAATGAGCAGTTCTTC.

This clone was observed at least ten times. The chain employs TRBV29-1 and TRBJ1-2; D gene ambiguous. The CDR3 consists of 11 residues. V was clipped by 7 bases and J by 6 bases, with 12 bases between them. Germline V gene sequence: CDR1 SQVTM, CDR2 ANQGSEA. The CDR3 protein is CSAPAGNGYTF. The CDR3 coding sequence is TGCAGCGCCCCAGCGGGAAATGGCTACACCTTC.

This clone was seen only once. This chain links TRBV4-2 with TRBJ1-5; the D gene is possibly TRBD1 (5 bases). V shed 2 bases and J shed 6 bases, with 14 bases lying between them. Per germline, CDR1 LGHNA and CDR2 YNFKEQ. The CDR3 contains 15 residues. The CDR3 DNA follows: TGTGCCAGCAGCCAAACGGGGGGGTCGGGTCAGCCCCAGCATTTT. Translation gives CASSQTGGSGQPQHF.

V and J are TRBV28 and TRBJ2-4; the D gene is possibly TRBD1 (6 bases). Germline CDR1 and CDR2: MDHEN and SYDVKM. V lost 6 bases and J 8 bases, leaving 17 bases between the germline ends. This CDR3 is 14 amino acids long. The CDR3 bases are TGTGCCAGCAGCAACAGGGAATTGTGGGACATTCAGTACTTC. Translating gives CASSNRELWDIQYF.

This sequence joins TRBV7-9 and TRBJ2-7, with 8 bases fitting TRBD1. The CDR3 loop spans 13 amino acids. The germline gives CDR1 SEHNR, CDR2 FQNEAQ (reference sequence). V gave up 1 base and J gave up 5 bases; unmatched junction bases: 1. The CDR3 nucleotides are TGTGCCAGCAGCTTAGAACAGGGGGACGAGCAGTACTTC. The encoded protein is CASSLEQGDEQYF.

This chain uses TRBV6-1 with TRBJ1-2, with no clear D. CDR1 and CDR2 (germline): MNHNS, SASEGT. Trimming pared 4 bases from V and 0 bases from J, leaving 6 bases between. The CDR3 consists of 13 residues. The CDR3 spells CASSATSNYGYTF. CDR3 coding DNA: TGTGCCAGCAGTGCGACATCTAACTATGGCTACACCTTC.

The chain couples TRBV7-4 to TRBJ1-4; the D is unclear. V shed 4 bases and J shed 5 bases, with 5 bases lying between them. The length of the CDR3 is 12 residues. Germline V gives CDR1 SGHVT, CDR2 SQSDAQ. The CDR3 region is CASSWANEKLFF. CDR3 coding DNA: TGTGCCAGCAGCTGGGCGAATGAAAAACTGTTTTTT. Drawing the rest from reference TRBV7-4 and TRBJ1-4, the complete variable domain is GAGVSQSPRYKVAKRGRDVALRCDSISGHVTLYWYRQTLGQGSEVLTYSQSDAQRDKSGRPSGRFSAERPERSVSTLKIQRTEQGDSAVYLCASSWANEKLFFGSGTQLSVL.

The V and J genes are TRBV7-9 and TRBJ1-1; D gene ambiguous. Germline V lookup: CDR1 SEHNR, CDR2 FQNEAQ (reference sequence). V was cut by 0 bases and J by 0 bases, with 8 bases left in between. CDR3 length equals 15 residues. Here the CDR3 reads CASSLAGLMNTEAFF. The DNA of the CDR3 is TGTGCCAGCAGCTTAGCAGGACTTATGAACACTGAAGCTTTCTTT. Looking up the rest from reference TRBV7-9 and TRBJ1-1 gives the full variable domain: DTGVSQNPRHKITKRGQNVTFRCDPISEHNRLYWYRQTLGQGPEFLTYFQNEAQLEKSRLLSDRFSAERPKGSFSTLEIQRTEQGDSAMYLCASSLAGLMNTEAFFGQGTRLTVV.

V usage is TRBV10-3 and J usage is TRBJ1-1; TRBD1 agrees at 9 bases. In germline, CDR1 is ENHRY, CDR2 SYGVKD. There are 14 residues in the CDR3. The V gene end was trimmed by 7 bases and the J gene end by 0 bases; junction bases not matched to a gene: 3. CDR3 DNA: TGTGCCATCACGACAGGGGGAGTGAACACTGAAGCTTTCTTT. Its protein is CAITTGGVNTEAFF.

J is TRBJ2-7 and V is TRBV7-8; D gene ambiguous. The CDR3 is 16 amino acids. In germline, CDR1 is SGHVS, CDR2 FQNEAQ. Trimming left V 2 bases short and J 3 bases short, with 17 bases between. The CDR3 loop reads CASSLSNYPPLYEQYF. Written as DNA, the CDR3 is TGTGCCAGCAGCTTAAGCAATTACCCTCCCCTCTACGAGCAGTACTTC.

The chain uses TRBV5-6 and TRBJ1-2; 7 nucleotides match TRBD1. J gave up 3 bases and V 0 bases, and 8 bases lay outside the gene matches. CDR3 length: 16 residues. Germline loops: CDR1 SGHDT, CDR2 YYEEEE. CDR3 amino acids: CASSLDRGWTYYGYTF. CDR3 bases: TGTGCCAGCAGCTTGGACAGGGGATGGACATACTATGGCTACACCTTC.

Here the CDR3 DNA reads TGTGCCAGTAGCAGCGTGGAGGTTTTAGGCTACACCTTC. Its translation is CASSSVEVLGYTF. This chain connects TRBV19 to TRBJ1-2; no clear D. The V end lost 6 bases, the J end lost 8 bases, and 16 bases lay between the germline ends. CDR3 length equals 13 residues. Germline CDR1 is LNHDA and CDR2 is SQIVND (reference sequence).

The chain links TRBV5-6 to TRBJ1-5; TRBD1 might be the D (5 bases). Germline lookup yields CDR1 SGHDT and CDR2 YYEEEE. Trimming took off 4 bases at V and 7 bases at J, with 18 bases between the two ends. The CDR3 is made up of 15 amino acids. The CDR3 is CASSPWGGGRQPQHF. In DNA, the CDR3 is TGTGCCAGCAGCCCCTGGGGCGGGGGGAGGCAGCCCCAGCATTTT.

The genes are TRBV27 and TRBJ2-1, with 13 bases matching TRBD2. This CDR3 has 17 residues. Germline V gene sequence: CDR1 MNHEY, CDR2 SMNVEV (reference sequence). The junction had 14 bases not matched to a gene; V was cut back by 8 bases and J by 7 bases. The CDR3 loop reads CASVSWGTSGDKNEQFF. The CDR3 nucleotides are TGTGCCAGCGTTTCCTGGGGGACTAGCGGGGATAAAAATGAGCAGTTCTTC.

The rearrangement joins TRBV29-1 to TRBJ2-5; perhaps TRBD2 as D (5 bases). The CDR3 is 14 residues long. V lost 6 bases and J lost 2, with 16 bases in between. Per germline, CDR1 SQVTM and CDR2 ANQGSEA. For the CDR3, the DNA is TGCAGCGTCCGAATACGGGAAAATCAAGAGACCCAGTACTTC. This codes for CSVRIRENQETQYF.

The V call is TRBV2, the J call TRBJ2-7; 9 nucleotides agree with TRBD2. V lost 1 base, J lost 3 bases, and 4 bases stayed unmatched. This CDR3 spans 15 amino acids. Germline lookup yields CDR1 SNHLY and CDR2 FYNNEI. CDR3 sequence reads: CASSEGSGGIYEQYF. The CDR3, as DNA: TGTGCCAGCAGTGAAGGGAGCGGGGGGATCTACGAGCAGTACTTC.

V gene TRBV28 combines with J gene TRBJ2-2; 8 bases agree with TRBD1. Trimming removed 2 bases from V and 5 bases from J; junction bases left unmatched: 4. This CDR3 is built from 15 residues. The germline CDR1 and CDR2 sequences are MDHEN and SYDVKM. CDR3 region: CASSLMDRATGELFF. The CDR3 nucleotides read TGTGCCAGCAGTTTAATGGACAGGGCGACCGGGGAGCTGTTTTTT. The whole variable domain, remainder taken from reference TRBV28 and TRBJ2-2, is DVKVTQSSRYLVKRTGEKVFLECVQDMDHENMFWYRQDPGLGLRLIYFSYDVKMKEKGDIPEGYSVSREKKERFSLILESASTNQTSMYLCASSLMDRATGELFFGEGSRLTVL.

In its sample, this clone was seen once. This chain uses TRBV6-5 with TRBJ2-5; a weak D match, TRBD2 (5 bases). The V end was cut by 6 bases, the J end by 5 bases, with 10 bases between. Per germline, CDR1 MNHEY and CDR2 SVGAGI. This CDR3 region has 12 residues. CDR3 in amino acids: CASRAAEETQYF. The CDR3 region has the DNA TGTGCCAGCAGAGCGGCGGAGGAGACCCAGTACTTC.

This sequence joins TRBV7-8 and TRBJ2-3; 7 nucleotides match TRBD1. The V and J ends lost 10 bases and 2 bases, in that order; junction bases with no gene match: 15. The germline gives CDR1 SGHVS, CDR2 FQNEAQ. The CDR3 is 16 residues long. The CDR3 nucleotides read TGTGCCACCAAGACTCGGGGACAGCTATCCACAGATACGCAGTATTTT. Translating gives CATKTRGQLSTDTQYF.